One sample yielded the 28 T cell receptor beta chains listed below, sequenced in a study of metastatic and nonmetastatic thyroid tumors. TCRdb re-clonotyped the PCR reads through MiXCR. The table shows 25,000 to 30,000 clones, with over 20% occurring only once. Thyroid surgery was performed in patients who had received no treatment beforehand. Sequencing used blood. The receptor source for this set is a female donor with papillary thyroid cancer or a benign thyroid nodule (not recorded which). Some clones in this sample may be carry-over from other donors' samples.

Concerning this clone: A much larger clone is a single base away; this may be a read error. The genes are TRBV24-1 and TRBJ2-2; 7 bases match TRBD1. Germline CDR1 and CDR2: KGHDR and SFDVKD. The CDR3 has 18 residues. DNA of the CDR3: TGTGCCACCAGTGACCCGCTCCTCTCGGGACAGACCACCTGGGAGCTGTTTTTT. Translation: CATSDPLLSGQTTWELFF.

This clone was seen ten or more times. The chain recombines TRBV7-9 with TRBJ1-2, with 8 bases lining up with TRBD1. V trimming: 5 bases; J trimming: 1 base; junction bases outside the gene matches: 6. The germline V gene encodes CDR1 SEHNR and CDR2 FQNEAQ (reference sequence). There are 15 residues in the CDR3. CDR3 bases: TGTGCCAGCAGCCTAGGACAGGGAGGTAACTATGGCTACACCTTC. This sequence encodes CASSLGQGGNYGYTF.

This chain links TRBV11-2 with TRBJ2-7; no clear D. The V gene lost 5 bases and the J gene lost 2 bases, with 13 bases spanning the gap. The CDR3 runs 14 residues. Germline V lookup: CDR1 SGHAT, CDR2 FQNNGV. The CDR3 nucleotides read TGTGCCAGCAGCCTATCCCATGGGGCCTACGAGCAGTACTTC. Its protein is CASSLSHGAYEQYF.

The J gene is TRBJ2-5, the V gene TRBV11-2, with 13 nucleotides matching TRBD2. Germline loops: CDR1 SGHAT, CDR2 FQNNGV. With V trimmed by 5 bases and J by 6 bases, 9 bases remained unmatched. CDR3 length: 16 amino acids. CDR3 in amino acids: CASSRGLAGFLKTQYF. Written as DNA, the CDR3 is TGTGCCAGCAGCCGGGGACTAGCGGGATTCTTGAAGACCCAGTACTTC.

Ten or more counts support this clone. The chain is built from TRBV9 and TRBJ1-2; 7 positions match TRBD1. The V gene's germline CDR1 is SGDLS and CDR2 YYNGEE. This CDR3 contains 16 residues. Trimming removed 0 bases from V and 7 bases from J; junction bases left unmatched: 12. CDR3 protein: CASSVATRETGSGYTF. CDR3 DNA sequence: TGTGCCAGCAGCGTAGCCACGAGGGAGACAGGGTCTGGCTACACCTTC. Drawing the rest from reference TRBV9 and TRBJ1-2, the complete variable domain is DSGVTQTPKHLITATGQRVTLRCSPRSGDLSVYWYQQSLDQGLQFLIQYYNGEERAKGNILERFSAQQFPDLHSELNLSSLELGDSALYFCASSVATRETGSGYTFGSGTRLTVV.

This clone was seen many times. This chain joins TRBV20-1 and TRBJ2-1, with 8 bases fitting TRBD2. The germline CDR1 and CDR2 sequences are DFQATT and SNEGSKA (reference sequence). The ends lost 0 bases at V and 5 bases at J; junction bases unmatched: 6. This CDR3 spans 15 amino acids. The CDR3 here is CSARDPGRGDNEQFF. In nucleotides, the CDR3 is TGCAGTGCTAGAGATCCCGGGAGGGGGGACAATGAGCAGTTCTTC.

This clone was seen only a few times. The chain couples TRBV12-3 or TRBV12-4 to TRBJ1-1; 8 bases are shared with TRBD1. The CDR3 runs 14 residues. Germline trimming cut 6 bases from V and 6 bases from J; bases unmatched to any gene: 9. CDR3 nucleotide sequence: TGTGCCAGCAGCCCACAGGGGGGCAAGGCTGAAGCTTTCTTT. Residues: CASSPQGGKAEAFF.

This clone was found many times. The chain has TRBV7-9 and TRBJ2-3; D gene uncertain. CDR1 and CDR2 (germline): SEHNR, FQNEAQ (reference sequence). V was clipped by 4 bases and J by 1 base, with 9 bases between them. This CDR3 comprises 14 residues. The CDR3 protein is CASSSKRGTDTQYF. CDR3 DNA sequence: TGTGCCAGCAGCTCGAAGAGAGGCACAGATACGCAGTATTTT.

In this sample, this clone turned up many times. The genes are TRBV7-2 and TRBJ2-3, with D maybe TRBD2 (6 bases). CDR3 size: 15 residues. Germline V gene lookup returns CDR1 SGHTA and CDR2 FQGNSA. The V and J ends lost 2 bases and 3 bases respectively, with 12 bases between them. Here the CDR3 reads CASSLSSGRTDTQYF. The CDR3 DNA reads TGTGCCAGCAGCTTATCGTCAGGGAGGACAGATACGCAGTATTTT.

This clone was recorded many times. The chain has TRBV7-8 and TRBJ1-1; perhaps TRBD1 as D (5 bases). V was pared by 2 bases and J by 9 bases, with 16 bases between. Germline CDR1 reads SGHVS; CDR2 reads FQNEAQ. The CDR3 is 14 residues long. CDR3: CASSLSQRRDQAFF. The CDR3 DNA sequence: TGTGCCAGCAGCTTATCCCAGCGCAGGGACCAAGCTTTCTTT. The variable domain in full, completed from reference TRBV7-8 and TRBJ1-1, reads GAGVSQSPRYKVAKRGQDVALRCDPISGHVSLFWYQQALGQGPEFLTYFQNEAQLDKSGLPSDRFFAERPEGSVSTLKIQRTQQEDSAVYLCASSLSQRRDQAFFGQGTRLTVV.

The CDR3: CAWSEPFGGDTEAFF. CDR3 nucleotides: TGTGCCTGGAGTGAACCCTTTGGGGGAGACACTGAAGCTTTCTTT. The V gene is TRBV30, the J gene TRBJ1-1, with D possibly matching TRBD1 (5 bases). V was trimmed by 1 base and J by 3 bases, leaving 15 bases between them. Per the germline V gene, CDR1 is GTSNPN and CDR2 is SVGIG (reference sequence). The CDR3 runs 15 residues.

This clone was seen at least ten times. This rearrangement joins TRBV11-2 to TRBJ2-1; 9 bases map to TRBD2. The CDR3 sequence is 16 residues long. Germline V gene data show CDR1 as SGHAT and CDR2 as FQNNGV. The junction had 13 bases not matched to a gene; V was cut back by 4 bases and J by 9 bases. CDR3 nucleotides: TGTGCCAGCAGCTCTCCTGCGGGAGGGCGGGAAGGTGAGCAGTTCTTC. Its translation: CASSSPAGGREGEQFF.

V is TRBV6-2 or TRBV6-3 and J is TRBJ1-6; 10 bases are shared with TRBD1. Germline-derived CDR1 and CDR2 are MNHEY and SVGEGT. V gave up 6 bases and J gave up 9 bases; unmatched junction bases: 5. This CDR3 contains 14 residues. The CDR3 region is CASSYRQGASPLHF. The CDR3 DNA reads TGTGCCAGCAGCTACCGACAGGGGGCTTCACCCCTCCACTTT.

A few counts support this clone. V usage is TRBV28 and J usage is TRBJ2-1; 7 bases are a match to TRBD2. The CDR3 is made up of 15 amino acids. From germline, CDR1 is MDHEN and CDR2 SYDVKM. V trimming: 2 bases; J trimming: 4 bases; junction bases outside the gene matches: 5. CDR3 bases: TGTGCCAGCAGTTTAGAGGCTAGCGGATACAATGAGCAGTTCTTC. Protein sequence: CASSLEASGYNEQFF.

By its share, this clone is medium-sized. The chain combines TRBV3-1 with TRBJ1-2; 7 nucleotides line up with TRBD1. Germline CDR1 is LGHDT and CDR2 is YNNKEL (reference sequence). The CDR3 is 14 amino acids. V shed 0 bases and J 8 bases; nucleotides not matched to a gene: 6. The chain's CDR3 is CASSQDRQGGGYTF. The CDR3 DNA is TGTGCCAGCAGCCAAGATCGACAGGGAGGAGGCTACACCTTC. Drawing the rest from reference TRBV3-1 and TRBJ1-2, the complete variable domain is DTAVSQTPKYLVTQMGNDKSIKCEQNLGHDTMYWYKQDSKKFLKIMFSYNNKELIINETVPNRFSPKSPDKAHLNLHINSLELGDSAVYFCASSQDRQGGGYTFGSGTRLTVV.

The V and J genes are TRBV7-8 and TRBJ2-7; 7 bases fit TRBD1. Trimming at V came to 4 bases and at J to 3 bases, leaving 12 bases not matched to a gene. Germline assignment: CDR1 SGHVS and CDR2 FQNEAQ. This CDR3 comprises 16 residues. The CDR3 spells CASSSYGGYRGYEQYF. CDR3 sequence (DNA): TGTGCCAGCAGCTCCTATGGGGGTTACAGGGGCTACGAGCAGTACTTC. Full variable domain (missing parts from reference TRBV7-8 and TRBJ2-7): GAGVSQSPRYKVAKRGQDVALRCDPISGHVSLFWYQQALGQGPEFLTYFQNEAQLDKSGLPSDRFFAERPEGSVSTLKIQRTQQEDSAVYLCASSSYGGYRGYEQYFGPGTRLTVT.

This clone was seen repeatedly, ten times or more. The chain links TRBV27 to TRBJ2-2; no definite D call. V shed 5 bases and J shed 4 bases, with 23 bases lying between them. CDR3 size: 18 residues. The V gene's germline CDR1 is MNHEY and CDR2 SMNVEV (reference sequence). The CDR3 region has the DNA TGTGCCAGCAGTCCAACGACAACCCAACGTCTCGGCACCGGGGAGCTGTTTTTT. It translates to CASSPTTTQRLGTGELFF.

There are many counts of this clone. The CDR3 reads CASSQDGTSSYEQYF. The CDR3 DNA sequence: TGTGCCAGCAGCCAAGATGGGACTAGCTCCTACGAGCAGTACTTC. The chain has TRBV3-1 and TRBJ2-7, with 8 bases that match TRBD2. The germline V gene has CDR1 LGHDT and CDR2 YNNKEL (reference sequence). After removal of 0 bases from V and 0 bases from J, the junction contained 1 base not matched to a gene. The CDR3 sequence is 15 residues long.

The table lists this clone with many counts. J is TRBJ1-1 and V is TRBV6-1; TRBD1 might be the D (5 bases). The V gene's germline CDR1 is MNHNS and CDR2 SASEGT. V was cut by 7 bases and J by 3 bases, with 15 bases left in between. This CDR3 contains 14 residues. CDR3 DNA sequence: TGTGCCAGCACAAAAGGGGAATTTGACACTGAAGCTTTCTTT. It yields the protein CASTKGEFDTEAFF.

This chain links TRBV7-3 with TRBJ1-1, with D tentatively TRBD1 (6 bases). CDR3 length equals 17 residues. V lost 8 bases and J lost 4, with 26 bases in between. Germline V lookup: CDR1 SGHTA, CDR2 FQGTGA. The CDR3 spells CASAIGGWSRASTEAFF. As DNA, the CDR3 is TGTGCCAGCGCTATAGGGGGGTGGAGCAGGGCGTCCACTGAAGCTTTCTTT.

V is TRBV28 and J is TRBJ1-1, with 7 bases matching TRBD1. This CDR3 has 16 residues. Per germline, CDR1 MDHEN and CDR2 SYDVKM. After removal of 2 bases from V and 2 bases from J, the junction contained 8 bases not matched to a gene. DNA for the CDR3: TGTGCCAGCAGTTTACCCGTGACAGGGCCAAACACTGAAGCTTTCTTT. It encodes CASSLPVTGPNTEAFF.

The CDR3, as DNA: TGCGCCAGCATCCTGGGCAGGGTAGGCTACGAGCAGTACTTC. Translation gives CASILGRVGYEQYF. V and J are TRBV4-1 and TRBJ2-7, with D tentatively TRBD1 (5 bases). V gave up 7 bases and J gave up 3 bases, with 16 bases separating them. Germline CDR1 and CDR2: MGHRA and YSYEKL. The CDR3 loop spans 14 amino acids.

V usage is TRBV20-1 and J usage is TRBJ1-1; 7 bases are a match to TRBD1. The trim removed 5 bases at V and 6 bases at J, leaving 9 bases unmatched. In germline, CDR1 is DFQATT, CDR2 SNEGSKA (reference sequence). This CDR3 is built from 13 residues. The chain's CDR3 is CSASRQGGAEAFF. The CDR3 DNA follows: TGCAGTGCTTCTCGACAGGGAGGGGCTGAAGCTTTCTTT.

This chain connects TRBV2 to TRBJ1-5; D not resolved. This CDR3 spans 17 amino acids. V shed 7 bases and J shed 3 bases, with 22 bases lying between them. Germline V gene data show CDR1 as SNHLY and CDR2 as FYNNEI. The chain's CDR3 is CASIENRGGINNQPQHF. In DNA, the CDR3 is TGTGCCAGCATTGAGAATCGGGGTGGCATTAACAATCAGCCCCAGCATTTT. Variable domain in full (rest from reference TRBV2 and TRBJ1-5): EPEVTQTPSHQVTQMGQEVILRCVPISNHLYFYWYRQILGQKVEFLVSFYNNEISEKSEIFDDQFSVERPDGSNFTLKIRSTKLEDSAMYFCASIENRGGINNQPQHFGDGTRLSIL.

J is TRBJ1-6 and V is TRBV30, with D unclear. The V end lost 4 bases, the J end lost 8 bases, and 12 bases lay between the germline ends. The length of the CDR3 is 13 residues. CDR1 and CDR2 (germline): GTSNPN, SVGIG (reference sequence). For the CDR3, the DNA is TGTGCCTGGACGAGGACCGTTGATTCACCCCTCCACTTT. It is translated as CAWTRTVDSPLHF.

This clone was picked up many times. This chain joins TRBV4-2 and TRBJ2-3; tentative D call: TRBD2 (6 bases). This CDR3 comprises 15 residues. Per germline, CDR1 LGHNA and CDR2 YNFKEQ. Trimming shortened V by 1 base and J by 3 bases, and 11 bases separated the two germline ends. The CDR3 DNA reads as TGTGCCAGCAGCCAAGCCGGGGAGGCTACAGATACGCAGTATTTT. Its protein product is CASSQAGEATDTQYF.

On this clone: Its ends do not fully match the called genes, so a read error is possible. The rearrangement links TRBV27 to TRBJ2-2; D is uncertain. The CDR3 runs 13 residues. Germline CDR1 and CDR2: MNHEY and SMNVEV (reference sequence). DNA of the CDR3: TGTGCCAGCAGGGTTTGGTTATCCGTGGAGCTTTTTTTT. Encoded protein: CASRVWLSVELFF.

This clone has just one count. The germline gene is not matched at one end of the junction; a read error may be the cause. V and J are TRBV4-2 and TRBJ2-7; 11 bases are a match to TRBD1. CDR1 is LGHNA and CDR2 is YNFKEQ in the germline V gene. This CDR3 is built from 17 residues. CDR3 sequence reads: CSSSVRLAGQGDYKQYF. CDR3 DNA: TGTTCCAGCAGCGTCAGACTCGCGGGACAGGGGGATTACAAGCAGTACTTC.